These 32 T cell receptor beta chains were sequenced from one sample in a study of vaccination and CD4 T cells after COVID-19. No antigen is known for these receptors. Treatment meaning: roughly ten-day PBMC culture with coronavirus spike peptide pools or control peptides (ViraFEST assay). The Oncomine TCR Beta short-read assay was what sequenced the DNA obtained from cultured CD4+ T cells. TCRdb reprocessed the PCR reads via MiXCR and lists one record per CDR3 protein. The sample lists 9,500 to 15,000 distinct CDR3 sequences; roughly 30% were seen once. This material consisted of CD4+ T cells from blood, cultured in vitro, taken after SARS-CoV-2 vaccination. These receptors originate from a human donor who had recovered from COVID-19.

The chain combines TRBV19 with TRBJ2-3, with D tentatively TRBD1 (5 bases). The CDR3 is made up of 16 amino acids. The V gene's germline CDR1 is LNHDA and CDR2 SQIVND (reference sequence). V was trimmed by 6 bases and J by 0 bases, leaving 16 bases between them. CDR3 sequence: CASRSQGTPSTDTQYF. DNA of the CDR3: TGTGCCAGTAGGTCTCAGGGAACCCCTAGCACAGATACGCAGTATTTT.

This clonotype has a handful of counts. The V call is TRBV5-4, the J call TRBJ2-1, with D possibly TRBD2 on 5 matching bases. V was shortened by 6 bases and J by 0 bases, with 10 bases between the two germline ends. The CDR3 runs to 14 residues. Germline V gives CDR1 SGHNT, CDR2 YYREEE (reference sequence). In nucleotides, the CDR3 is TGTGCCAGCACAACGGGATCCTCCTACAATGAGCAGTTCTTC. Encoded protein: CASTTGSSYNEQFF.

This clonotype was observed a few times. The rearrangement links TRBV6-2 or TRBV6-3 to TRBJ2-7; no clear D. V lost 6 bases and J lost 6, with 15 bases in between. Germline V lookup: CDR1 MNHEY, CDR2 SVGEGT. There are 13 residues in the CDR3. The CDR3 DNA reads TGTGCCAGCAGCTCACCCGCCGGGTTCGAGCAGTACTTC. Translation: CASSSPAGFEQYF.

V gene TRBV6-2 or TRBV6-3 combines with J gene TRBJ2-1, with 7 bases aligning to TRBD1. This CDR3 is 13 amino acids long. J lost 2 bases, V lost 6 bases, and 1 base had no gene match. The germline gives CDR1 MNHEY, CDR2 SVGEGT. The CDR3 coding sequence is TGTGCCAGCAGGGGACAGCCCTACAATGAGCAGTTCTTC. It encodes CASRGQPYNEQFF.

V gene TRBV28 combines with J gene TRBJ1-5; the D gene is possibly TRBD1 (5 bases). The CDR3 length is 12 residues. The germline V gene has CDR1 MDHEN and CDR2 SYDVKM. Trimming stripped 2 bases from V and 9 bases from J, with 8 bases between. The CDR3 here is CASSLGGWPQHF. The CDR3 bases are TGTGCCAGCAGTTTAGGGGGTTGGCCCCAGCATTTT. Full variable domain (outside the CDR3, taken from reference TRBV28 and TRBJ1-5): DVKVTQSSRYLVKRTGEKVFLECVQDMDHENMFWYRQDPGLGLRLIYFSYDVKMKEKGDIPEGYSVSREKKERFSLILESASTNQTSMYLCASSLGGWPQHFGDGTRLSIL.

The chain links TRBV20-1 to TRBJ1-2; D remains ambiguous. V lost 6 bases, J lost 2 bases, and 10 bases lay in between. Germline values: CDR1 DFQATT, CDR2 SNEGSKA (reference sequence). This CDR3 has 12 residues. This CDR3 is CSASTDNYGYTF. The DNA of the CDR3 is TGCAGTGCCTCAACAGACAACTATGGCTACACCTTC.

Only a few counts were recorded for this clonotype. The chain uses TRBV7-2 and TRBJ2-1, with D perhaps matching TRBD2 (6 bases). The CDR3 has 17 amino acids. V shed 5 bases and J shed 7 bases, with 24 bases lying between them. CDR1 is SGHTA and CDR2 is FQGNSA in the germline V gene. The CDR3 sequence is CASSLRFRPRGGNEQFF. CDR3 coding DNA: TGTGCCAGCAGCCTCCGATTCCGACCGCGGGGAGGTAATGAGCAGTTCTTC.

By its share, this clonotype is large. The chain links TRBV7-2 to TRBJ2-2; no firm D call. V shed 5 bases and J shed 7 bases, with 11 bases lying between them. The CDR3 extends over 13 amino acids. Germline V gene lookup returns CDR1 SGHTA and CDR2 FQGNSA. CDR3 in amino acids: CASSPDTDGELFF. CDR3 sequence (DNA): TGTGCCAGCAGCCCTGATACTGACGGGGAGCTGTTTTTT.

This clonotype has more than one count but fewer than ten. This chain uses TRBV19 with TRBJ2-2; TRBD2 agrees at 8 bases. The junction had 14 bases not matched to a gene; V was cut back by 5 bases and J by 3 bases. There are 18 residues in the CDR3. Germline CDR1 is LNHDA and CDR2 is SQIVND (reference sequence). CDR3 loop: CASSSTHSGSFYTGELFF. Written as DNA, the CDR3 is TGTGCCAGTAGTTCCACCCACAGCGGGAGCTTCTACACCGGGGAGCTGTTTTTT.

J is TRBJ1-5 and V is TRBV15, with 10 bases identical to TRBD1. Germline V gene data show CDR1 as LNHNV and CDR2 as YYDKDF (reference sequence). Trimming cost V 0 bases and J 1 base; bases outside gene matches: 6. There are 18 residues in the CDR3. The CDR3, as DNA: TGTGCCACCAGCAGAGATTATGGGACAGGGGAAAGCAATCAGCCCCAGCATTTT. This sequence encodes CATSRDYGTGESNQPQHF.

CDR3 sequence (DNA): TGTGCCACCAGCGGAGTAACTTTACTAGCGAATTTCTACAATGAGCAGTTCTTC. Translation gives CATSGVTLLANFYNEQFF. The rearrangement uses TRBV15 and TRBJ2-1; 7 bases are a match to TRBD2. CDR3 size: 18 residues. Germline CDR1 reads LNHNV; CDR2 reads YYDKDF (reference sequence). Trimming at V came to 5 bases and at J to 3 bases, leaving 16 bases not matched to a gene.

This clonotype was counted a few times. The J gene is TRBJ2-1, the V gene TRBV5-1; TRBD2 agrees at 7 bases. Looked up from germline, CDR1 is SGHRS and CDR2 is YFSETQ. The V and J ends lost 4 bases and 0 bases, in that order; junction bases with no gene match: 7. This CDR3 has 16 residues. CDR3 sequence reads: CASSLAGGSSYNEQFF. As DNA, the CDR3 is TGCGCCAGCAGCCTTGCCGGGGGGAGCTCCTACAATGAGCAGTTCTTC.

The chain carries TRBV14 and TRBJ2-1; 8 bases line up with TRBD2. Germline CDR1 is SGHDN and CDR2 is FVKESK. CDR3 length: 16 residues. Trimming cost V 1 base and J 5 bases; bases outside gene matches: 7. The CDR3, as DNA: TGTGCCAGCAGCCAAGGACCCGGACTAGCCGACAATGAGCAGTTCTTC. Protein sequence: CASSQGPGLADNEQFF.

The chain employs TRBV4-2 and TRBJ2-4; 12 nucleotides line up with TRBD2. Germline CDR1 is LGHNA and CDR2 is YNFKEQ. With V trimmed by 4 bases and J by 0 bases, 7 bases remained unmatched. The CDR3 spans 18 residues. The CDR3 nucleotides are TGTGCCAGCAGCCCCCGGACTAGCGGGATACTAGCCAAAAACATTCAGTACTTC. It translates to CASSPRTSGILAKNIQYF.

This clonotype was found a few times. The chain employs TRBV5-4 and TRBJ2-2, with D perhaps matching TRBD2 (5 bases). Trimming removed 3 bases from V and 1 base from J, with 13 bases in between. There are 16 residues in the CDR3. From germline, CDR1 is SGHNT and CDR2 YYREEE (reference sequence). CDR3 sequence (DNA): TGTGCCAGCAGCTCCCCAAGCACTAGGAACACCGGGGAGCTGTTTTTT. Amino acid sequence: CASSSPSTRNTGELFF.

This chain connects TRBV7-9 to TRBJ1-5; 7 bases agree with TRBD1. Germline CDR1 SEHNR, CDR2 FQNEAQ (reference sequence). CDR3 length: 18 residues. The ends lost 3 bases at V and 4 bases at J; junction bases unmatched: 15. As DNA, the CDR3 is TGTGCCAGCAGCTTCCGGGACAGTACTCTGGAGTTTAATCAGCCCCAGCATTTT. It codes for CASSFRDSTLEFNQPQHF. The full variable domain, completed using reference TRBV7-9 and TRBJ1-5, is DTGVSQNPRHKITKRGQNVTFRCDPISEHNRLYWYRQTLGQGPEFLTYFQNEAQLEKSRLLSDRFSAERPKGSFSTLEIQRTEQGDSAMYLCASSFRDSTLEFNQPQHFGDGTRLSIL.

CDR3 bases: TGTGCCAGTAGTCCCCGTGGGCGGGCTACTTTCTACGAGCAGTACTTC. It is translated as CASSPRGRATFYEQYF. The genes are TRBV19 and TRBJ2-7; maybe TRBD2 (5 bases). Trimming took 5 bases from V and 3 from J, leaving 20 bases between them. The CDR3 extends over 16 amino acids. Germline-derived CDR1 and CDR2 are LNHDA and SQIVND (reference sequence).

The V and J genes are TRBV10-2 and TRBJ2-5, with TRBD1 matching over 7 bases. Germline V CDR1 and CDR2: WSHSY, SAAADI. CDR3 length: 15 amino acids. The ends lost 3 bases at V and 2 bases at J; junction bases unmatched: 6. The CDR3 DNA reads TGCGCCAGCAGTGACCCGGACAGGTCACAAGAGACCCAGTACTTC. Translation: CASSDPDRSQETQYF.

The chain employs TRBV20-1 and TRBJ2-1; no firm D call. Trimming left V 1 base short and J 0 bases short, with 7 bases between. CDR1 and CDR2 from the germline V gene are DFQATT and SNEGSKA (reference sequence). The CDR3 loop spans 14 amino acids. DNA of the CDR3: TGCAGTGCTAGAGCTGGCGCCTCCTACAATGAGCAGTTCTTC. It codes for CSARAGASYNEQFF.

This clonotype occurred a few times. V and J are TRBV6-5 and TRBJ2-7; perhaps TRBD1 as D (6 bases). CDR1 is MNHEY and CDR2 is SVGAGI in the germline V gene. CDR3 length: 14 residues. V was trimmed by 4 bases and J by 1 base, leaving 11 bases between them. The CDR3 is CASSSRDTSYEQYF. CDR3 bases: TGTGCCAGCAGTTCCCGGGACACTTCCTACGAGCAGTACTTC.

The V call is TRBV7-2, the J call TRBJ2-3; possibly TRBD2 for D (7 bases). Between the trimmed V and J ends, which lost 8 bases and 3 bases, there was a span of 18 bases. The CDR3 has 15 amino acids. Germline loops: CDR1 SGHTA, CDR2 FQGNSA. For the CDR3, the DNA is TGTGCCAGCCAACAGGGAGGGCTAGCTACAGATACGCAGTATTTT. It encodes CASQQGGLATDTQYF.

This clonotype was picked up a small number of times. The CDR3 DNA sequence: TGTGCCACCAGCAGAGCACCGCGGACAGGGCCAGGTGGCTACACCTTC. Translation gives CATSRAPRTGPGGYTF. V usage is TRBV15 and J usage is TRBJ1-2, with 8 positions matching TRBD1. Trimming took 1 base from V and 7 from J; bases not matched to a gene: 11. CDR1 and CDR2 (germline): LNHNV, YYDKDF (reference sequence). This CDR3 comprises 16 residues.

This clonotype is a singleton in its sample. The chain has TRBV14 and TRBJ2-2; maybe TRBD1 (6 bases). The CDR3 extends over 15 amino acids. The V end was cut by 1 base, the J end by 1 base, with 7 bases between. Germline loops: CDR1 SGHDN, CDR2 FVKESK. CDR3 bases: TGTGCCAGCAGCCAAGTACAGGGGAACACCGGGGAGCTGTTTTTT. Amino acid sequence: CASSQVQGNTGELFF.

This rearrangement joins TRBV4-2 to TRBJ2-5; no definite D call. Per germline, CDR1 LGHNA and CDR2 YNFKEQ. This CDR3 comprises 15 residues. V lost 5 bases and J 5 bases, leaving 18 bases between the germline ends. The CDR3, as DNA: TGTGCCAGCAGCTCTTACCGACCCTCGGAGGAGACCCAGTACTTC. This sequence encodes CASSSYRPSEETQYF.

The chain uses TRBV28 and TRBJ2-7; 11 bases map to TRBD2. Germline V gives CDR1 MDHEN, CDR2 SYDVKM. This CDR3 has 14 residues. V shed 11 bases, J shed 3 bases, and the junction held 9 bases outside the gene matches. For the CDR3, the DNA is TGTGCCGCGGGGGTGACTAGCGGGATCTACGAGCAGTACTTC. Its translation: CAAGVTSGIYEQYF.

The chain links TRBV19 to TRBJ2-1; 9 nucleotides align to TRBD1. V was pared by 6 bases and J by 3 bases, with 6 bases of the junction left unmatched. The germline CDR1 and CDR2 sequences are LNHDA and SQIVND (reference sequence). The CDR3 has 15 amino acids. CDR3 residues: CASSLGQGRYNEQFF. In nucleotides, the CDR3 is TGTGCCAGTAGCCTGGGACAGGGACGCTACAATGAGCAGTTCTTC.

Only a few counts were recorded for this clonotype. This chain links TRBV7-3 with TRBJ2-3, with 7 bases lining up with TRBD1. Germline V gene lookup returns CDR1 SGHTA and CDR2 FQGTGA. Trimming at V came to 1 base and at J to 5 bases, leaving 6 bases not matched to a gene. The CDR3 contains 15 residues. CDR3 amino acids: CASSLRQGDIDTQYF. Written as DNA, the CDR3 is TGTGCCAGCAGCTTAAGACAGGGTGATATAGATACGCAGTATTTT.

This clonotype was seen more than once but under ten times. The rearrangement uses TRBV7-9 and TRBJ2-2, with 11 nucleotides matching TRBD2. This CDR3 is built from 17 residues. Germline values: CDR1 SEHNR, CDR2 FQNEAQ (reference sequence). The V and J ends lost 5 bases and 7 bases, in that order; junction bases with no gene match: 12. The CDR3 DNA follows: TGTGCCAGCAGCGCTACAGGGACTAGCGGACGGGGCGGGGAGCTGTTTTTT. Translating gives CASSATGTSGRGGELFF.

Remarks on this clonotype: Compared with germline, one end of the junction differs, possibly owing to a read error. The chain joins TRBV14 to TRBJ2-1; TRBD2 matches 13 bases. The CDR3 contains 14 residues. CDR1 SGHDN and CDR2 FVKESK come from the germline V gene. Here the CDR3 reads CASSKITSGRAPVF. CDR3 nucleotide sequence: TGTGCCAGCAGCAAGATAACTAGCGGGAGGGCCCCGGTCTTC.

This rearrangement joins TRBV28 to TRBJ2-5, with D possibly TRBD1 on 6 matching bases. CDR3 length: 17 amino acids. With 5 bases removed from V and 5 bases from J, the gap between germline ends came to 24 bases. The V gene's germline CDR1 is MDHEN and CDR2 SYDVKM. The CDR3 DNA sequence: TGTGCCAGCAGTCGGACCGCGAGGGGGTCCCAGCGGGAGACCCAGTACTTC. Translation: CASSRTARGSQRETQYF.

This clonotype was seen a few times. For the CDR3, the DNA is TGTGCCAGCAGTCTAGACAGATTCTCTGGAAACACCATATATTTT. Encoded protein: CASSLDRFSGNTIYF. The J gene is TRBJ1-3, the V gene TRBV6-1; D might be TRBD1 (5 bases). The CDR3 totals 15 residues. Germline V gene lookup returns CDR1 MNHNS and CDR2 SASEGT. The V gene lost 5 bases and the J gene lost 0 bases, with 11 bases spanning the gap.

This clonotype has just a few counts. V and J are TRBV7-2 and TRBJ2-7; 8 nucleotides agree with TRBD2. The length of the CDR3 is 15 residues. V was pared by 1 base and J by 5 bases, with 7 bases of the junction left unmatched. CDR1 and CDR2 from the germline V gene are SGHTA and FQGNSA. The CDR3 loop is CASSLGGAGGDEQYF. The CDR3 bases are TGTGCCAGCAGCTTAGGAGGGGCCGGGGGGGACGAGCAGTACTTC.